These T cell receptor beta chains were read from a single sample in a study of blood T cell repertoires in COVID-19. Assay: immunoSEQ multiplex PCR; the TCRdb copy retains only in-frame clones and omits some. Of 350,000 or so clones listed, around 88% are singletons. The specimen sequenced was peripheral blood. The receptors originated from a young man with active or convalescent COVID-19. Each CDR3 is given with its conserved first and last residue. The D gene is left open where the match is weak. A row's size may be missing; if present it is once, few, many or a size class.

v_gene	abundance	j_gene	d_gene	CDR3aa	CDR3nt
TRBV5-1	-	TRBJ1-3	-	CASSPVPDSGNTIYF	TGCGCCAGCAGTCCCGTCCCAGACTCTGGAAACACCATATATTTT
TRBV28	-	TRBJ2-3	TRBD1	CASSLHHRGRDTQYF	TGTGCCAGCAGTTTACATCACAGGGGGAGGGATACGCAGTATTTT
TRBV19	-	TRBJ1-4	-	CASSRGQEINEKLFF	TGTGCCAGTAGTAGGGGACAAGAGATTAATGAAAAACTGTTTTTT
TRBV20-1	-	TRBJ2-2	TRBD2	CSASGLVAGELFF	TGCAGTGCTAGTGGACTAGTAGCCGGGGAGCTGTTTTTT
TRBV4-2	-	TRBJ1-4	TRBD1	CASSPGQGNEKLFF	TGTGCCAGCAGCCCAGGACAGGGCAATGAAAAACTGTTTTTT
TRBV7-9	-	TRBJ2-1	-	CASSFNTWLQFF	TGTGCCAGCAGCTTCAACACCTGGTTGCAGTTCTTC
TRBV19	-	TRBJ1-1	TRBD1	CASSRQGDTEAFF	TGTGCCAGTAGCCGACAGGGTGACACTGAAGCTTTCTTT
TRBV4-1	-	TRBJ1-6	TRBD1	CASSPRDRRSSYNSPLHF	TGCGCCAGCAGCCCCCGGGACAGGAGGAGCTCCTATAATTCACCCCTCCACTTT
TRBV5-4	-	TRBJ2-1	TRBD2	CASSSTGGSYNEQFF	TGTGCCAGCAGCTCCACGGGGGGGTCCTACAATGAGCAGTTCTTC
TRBV24-1	-	TRBJ2-3	-	CATSDHGEIDTQYF	TGTGCCACCAGTGACCACGGGGAGATAGATACGCAGTATTTT
TRBV4-3	-	TRBJ2-2	-	CASSQDPGLTGELFF	TGCGCCAGCAGCCAAGATCCGGGTTTAACCGGGGAGCTGTTTTTT
TRBV11-2	-	TRBJ2-7	-	CASSVTLYEQYF	TGTGCCAGCAGCGTAACACTATACGAGCAGTACTTC
TRBV7-2	-	TRBJ2-1	TRBD2	CASSPRPGLAGEQFF	TGTGCCAGCAGCCCACGCCCGGGACTAGCGGGGGAGCAGTTCTTC
TRBV9	-	TRBJ2-5	-	CASSAGLASLETQYF	TGTGCCAGCAGCGCAGGACTGGCAAGCCTGGAGACCCAGTACTTC
TRBV11-2	-	TRBJ2-3	-	CASSLASREGDTQYF	TGTGCCAGCAGCTTAGCTAGCCGGGAAGGGGATACGCAGTATTTT
TRBV19	-	TRBJ2-2	TRBD1	CASSKRQGVELFF	TGTGCCAGTAGTAAAAGACAGGGAGTGGAGCTGTTTTTT
TRBV5-1	once	TRBJ1-3	TRBD1	CASSLFGPTGGSGNTIYF	TGCGCCAGCAGCTTGTTCGGCCCAACAGGGGGTAGTGGAAACACCATATATTTT
TRBV27	-	TRBJ1-6	-	CASSPLGRGNNSPLHF	TGTGCCAGCAGTCCCCTCGGGAGGGGAAATAATTCACCCCTCCACTTT
TRBV6-5	-	TRBJ1-4	-	CASSYSSMGANEKLFF	TGTGCCAGCAGTTACTCGAGCATGGGAGCTAATGAAAAACTGTTTTTT
TRBV14	-	TRBJ2-7	-	CASSQVSYEQYF	TGTGCCAGCAGCCAAGTTAGTTACGAGCAGTACTTC
TRBV5-4	-	TRBJ1-2	TRBD1	CASSRPGTGGPNYGYTF	TGTGCCAGCAGCCGACCCGGGACAGGGGGGCCTAACTATGGCTACACCTTC
TRBV7-2	-	TRBJ1-3	-	CASSLWPGNTIYF	TGTGCCAGCAGCTTATGGCCGGGAAACACCATATATTTT
TRBV9	-	TRBJ2-6	-	CASQSRQGSAGANVLTF	TGTGCCAGCCAAAGTAGGCAGGGGTCGGCTGGGGCCAACGTCCTGACTTTC
TRBV6-6	-	TRBJ2-2	TRBD1	CASSPGQQRLSNTGELFF	TGTGCCAGCAGTCCGGGACAGCAGCGACTTTCGAACACCGGGGAGCTGTTTTTT
TRBV30	-	TRBJ1-2	TRBD1	CAWSVPGQGYGYTF	TGTGCCTGGAGTGTGCCGGGACAGGGCTATGGCTACACCTTC
TRBV7-9	-	TRBJ1-5	-	CASSRMGSQPQHF	TGTGCCAGCAGCCGGATGGGGAGTCAGCCCCAGCATTTT
TRBV7-7	-	TRBJ2-1	TRBD2	CASSLGVGTSGDEQFF	TGTGCCAGCAGCTTAGGGGTCGGGACTAGCGGAGATGAGCAGTTCTTC
TRBV11-3	-	TRBJ1-1	-	CASSLARTEAFF	TGTGCCAGCAGCTTAGCGAGAACTGAAGCTTTCTTT
TRBV7-3	-	TRBJ2-1	TRBD1	CASSLMGQGTNEQFF	TGTGCCAGCAGCTTAATGGGACAGGGGACGAATGAGCAGTTCTTC
TRBV11-3	-	TRBJ2-7	TRBD1	CASSSATGSSYEQYF	TGTGCCAGCAGCTCCGCGACAGGGAGCTCCTACGAGCAGTACTTC
TRBV6-5	once	TRBJ1-2	-	CASSREMGYGYTF	TGTGCCAGCAGTCGGGAGATGGGCTATGGCTACACCTTC
TRBV11-2	-	TRBJ2-1	TRBD2	CASSRAAGGLNEQFF	TGTGCCAGCAGCCGGGCGGCGGGAGGGCTTAATGAGCAGTTCTTC
TRBV30	-	TRBJ1-5	TRBD1	CAWGSRGHQPQHF	TGTGCCTGGGGGAGCAGGGGGCACCAGCCCCAGCATTTT
TRBV3-1/TRBV3-2	once	TRBJ2-1	-	CASSQDPTGFNNEQFF	TGTGCCAGCAGCCAAGATCCCACAGGATTTAACAATGAGCAGTTCTTC
TRBV14	-	TRBJ2-2	TRBD2	CASSPPGGLTGELFF	TGTGCCAGCAGCCCACCGGGGGGGCTTACCGGGGAGCTGTTTTTT
TRBV5-1	-	TRBJ2-7	TRBD2	CASSMAASGVYEQYF	TGCGCCAGCAGCATGGCGGCTAGCGGGGTATACGAGCAGTACTTC
TRBV30	-	TRBJ1-2	-	CAWSVGQYTGYTF	TGTGCCTGGAGTGTGGGGCAGTACACTGGCTACACCTTC
TRBV28	-	TRBJ2-3	TRBD2	CASSSATSGRWKAHTDTQYF	TGTGCCAGCAGTTCCGCAACTAGCGGGAGATGGAAGGCACACACAGATACGCAGTATTTT
TRBV10-3	-	TRBJ1-6	-	CAISDRYNSPLHF	TGTGCCATCAGCGACAGGTATAATTCACCCCTCCACTTT